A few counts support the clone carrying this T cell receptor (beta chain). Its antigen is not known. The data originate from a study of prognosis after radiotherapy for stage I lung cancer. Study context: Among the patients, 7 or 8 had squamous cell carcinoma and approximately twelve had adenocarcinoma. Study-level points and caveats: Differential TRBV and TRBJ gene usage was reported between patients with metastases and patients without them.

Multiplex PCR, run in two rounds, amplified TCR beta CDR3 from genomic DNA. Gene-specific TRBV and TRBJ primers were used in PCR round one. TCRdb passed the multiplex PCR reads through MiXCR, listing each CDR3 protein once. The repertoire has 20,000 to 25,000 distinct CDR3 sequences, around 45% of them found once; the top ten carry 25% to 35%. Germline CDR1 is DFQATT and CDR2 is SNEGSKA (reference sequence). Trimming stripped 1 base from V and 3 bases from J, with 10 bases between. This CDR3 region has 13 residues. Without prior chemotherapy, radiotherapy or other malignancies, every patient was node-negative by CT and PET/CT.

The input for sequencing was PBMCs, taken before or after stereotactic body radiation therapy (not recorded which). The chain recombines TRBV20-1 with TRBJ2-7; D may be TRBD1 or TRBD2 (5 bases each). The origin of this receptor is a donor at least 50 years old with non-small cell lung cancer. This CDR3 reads CSARGGGGYEQYF. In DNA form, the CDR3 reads TGCAGTGCTAGAGGTGGGGGTGGCTACGAGCAGTACTTC.